The clone carrying this TCR beta chain has at least ten counts. A J-beta primer mix and a sample-barcoded 5' primer were used in a second PCR of roughly 6 to 11 cycles. Using its own MiXCR run on the 5' RACE reads, TCRdb lists one record per CDR3 protein. The sample has about 700,000 distinct CDR3 sequences, roughly 30% seen once. The CDR3 loop spans 16 amino acids. V was clipped by 0 bases and J by 0 bases; unmatched bases: 2. Germline V gene sequence: CDR1 SGHTA, CDR2 FQGNSA. This record comes from a study of blood T cells in healthy people across ages. Material for sequencing was blood. This chain uses TRBV7-2 with TRBJ2-4, with TRBD2 identical over 7 bases. This clonotype was obtained from a woman older than 75 in good health. CDR3 nucleotide sequence: TGTGCCAGCAGCTTAGCAGCGGGGCTAGCCAAAAACATTCAGTACTTC. Its translation is CASSLAAGLAKNIQYF.